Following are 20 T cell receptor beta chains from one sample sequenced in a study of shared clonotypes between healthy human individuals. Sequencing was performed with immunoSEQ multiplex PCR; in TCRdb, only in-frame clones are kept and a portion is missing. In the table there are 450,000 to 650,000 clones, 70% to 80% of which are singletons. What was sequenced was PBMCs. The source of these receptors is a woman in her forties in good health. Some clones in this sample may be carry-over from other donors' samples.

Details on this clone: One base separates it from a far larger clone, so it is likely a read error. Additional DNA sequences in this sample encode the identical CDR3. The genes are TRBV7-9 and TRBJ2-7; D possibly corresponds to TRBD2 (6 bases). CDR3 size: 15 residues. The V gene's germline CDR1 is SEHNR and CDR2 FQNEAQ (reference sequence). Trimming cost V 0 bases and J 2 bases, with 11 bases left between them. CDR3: CASSLAQGGTYEQYF. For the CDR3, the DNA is TGTGCCAGCAGCTTAGCGCAGGGAGGTACCTACGAGCAGTACTTC.

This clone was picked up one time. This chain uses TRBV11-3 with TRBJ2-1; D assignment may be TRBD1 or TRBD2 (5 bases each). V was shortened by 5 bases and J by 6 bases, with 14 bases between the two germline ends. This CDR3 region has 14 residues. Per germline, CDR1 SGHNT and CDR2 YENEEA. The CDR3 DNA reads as TGTGCCAGCAGCCCGTGGGGACGCCCCAATGAGCAGTTCTTC. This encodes CASSPWGRPNEQFF.

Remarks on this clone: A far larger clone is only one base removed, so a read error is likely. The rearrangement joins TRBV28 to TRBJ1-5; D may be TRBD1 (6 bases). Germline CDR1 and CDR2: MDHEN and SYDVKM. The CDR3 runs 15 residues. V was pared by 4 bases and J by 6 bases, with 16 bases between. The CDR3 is CASSSRTEGIQPQHF. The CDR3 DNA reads TGTGCCAGCAGTTCTCGGACAGAGGGCATTCAGCCCCAGCATTTT.

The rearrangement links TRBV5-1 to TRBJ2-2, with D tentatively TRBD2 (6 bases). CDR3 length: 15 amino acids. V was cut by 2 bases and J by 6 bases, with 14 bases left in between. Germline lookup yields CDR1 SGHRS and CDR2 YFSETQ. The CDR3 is CASSFGRGGAGELFF. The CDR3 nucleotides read TGCGCCAGCAGCTTCGGACGGGGAGGCGCCGGGGAGCTGTTTTTT.

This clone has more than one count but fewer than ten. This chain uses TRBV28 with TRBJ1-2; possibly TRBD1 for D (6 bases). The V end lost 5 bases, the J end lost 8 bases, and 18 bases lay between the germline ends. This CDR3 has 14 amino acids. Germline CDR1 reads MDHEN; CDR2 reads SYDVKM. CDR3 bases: TGTGCCAGCAGTGTTAGATTCTCAGGGGAGGGCTACACCTTC. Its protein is CASSVRFSGEGYTF.

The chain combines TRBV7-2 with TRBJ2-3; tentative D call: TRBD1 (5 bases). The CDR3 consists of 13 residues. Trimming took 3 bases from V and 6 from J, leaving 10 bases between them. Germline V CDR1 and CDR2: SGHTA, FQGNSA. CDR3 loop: CASSLSGWDTQYF. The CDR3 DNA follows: TGTGCCAGCAGCTTGTCAGGGTGGGATACGCAGTATTTT.

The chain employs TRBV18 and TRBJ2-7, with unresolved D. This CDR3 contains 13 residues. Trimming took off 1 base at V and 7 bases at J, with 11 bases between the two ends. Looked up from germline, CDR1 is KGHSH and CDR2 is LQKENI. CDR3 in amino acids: CASSPRNGYEQYF. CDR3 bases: TGTGCCAGCTCACCACGAAATGGGTATGAGCAGTACTTC.

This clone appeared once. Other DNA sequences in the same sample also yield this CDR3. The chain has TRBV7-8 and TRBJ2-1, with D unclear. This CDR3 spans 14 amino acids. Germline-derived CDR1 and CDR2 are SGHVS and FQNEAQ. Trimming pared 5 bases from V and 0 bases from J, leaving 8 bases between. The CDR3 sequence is CASSPSTSYNEQFF. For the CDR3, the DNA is TGTGCCAGCAGCCCCAGTACCTCCTACAATGAGCAGTTCTTC.

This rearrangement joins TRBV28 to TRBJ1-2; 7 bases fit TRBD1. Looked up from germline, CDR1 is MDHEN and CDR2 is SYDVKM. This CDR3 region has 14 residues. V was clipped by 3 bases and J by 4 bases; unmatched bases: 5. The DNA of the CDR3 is TGTGCCAGCAGTTTCAGGGGGAACCCCTATGGCTACACCTTC. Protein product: CASSFRGNPYGYTF.

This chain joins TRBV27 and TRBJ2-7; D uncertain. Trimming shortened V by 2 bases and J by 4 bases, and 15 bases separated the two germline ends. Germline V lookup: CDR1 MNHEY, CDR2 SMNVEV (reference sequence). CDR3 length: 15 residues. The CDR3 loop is CASSLGSALAYEQYF. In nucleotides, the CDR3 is TGTGCCAGCAGTTTAGGGTCTGCACTGGCGTACGAGCAGTACTTC.

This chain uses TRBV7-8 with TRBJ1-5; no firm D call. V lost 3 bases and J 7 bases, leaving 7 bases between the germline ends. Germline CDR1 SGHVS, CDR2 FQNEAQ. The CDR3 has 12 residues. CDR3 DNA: TGTGCCAGCAGCTTGGAGTTGCAGCCCCAGCATTTT. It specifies CASSLELQPQHF.

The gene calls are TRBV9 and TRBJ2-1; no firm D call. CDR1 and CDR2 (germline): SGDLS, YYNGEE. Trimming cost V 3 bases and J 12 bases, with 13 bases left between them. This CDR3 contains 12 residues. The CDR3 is CASSARAGGQFF. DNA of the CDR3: TGTGCCAGCAGCGCAAGGGCTGGCGGGCAGTTCTTC.

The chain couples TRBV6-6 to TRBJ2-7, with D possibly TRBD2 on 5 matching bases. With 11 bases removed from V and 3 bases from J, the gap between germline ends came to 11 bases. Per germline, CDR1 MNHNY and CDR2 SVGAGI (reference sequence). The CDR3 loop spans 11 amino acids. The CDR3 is CAVGSGYEQYF. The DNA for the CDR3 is TGTGCCGTGGGAAGCGGCTACGAGCAGTACTTC.

For the CDR3, the DNA is TGTGCCAGCAGGAGAACAGGGGTGAAATCCTACGAGCAGTACTTC. It codes for CASRRTGVKSYEQYF. The chain has TRBV27 and TRBJ2-7, with 7 bases fitting TRBD1. The V gene's germline CDR1 is MNHEY and CDR2 SMNVEV (reference sequence). This CDR3 is 15 amino acids long. V gave up 6 bases and J gave up 1 base; unmatched junction bases: 9.

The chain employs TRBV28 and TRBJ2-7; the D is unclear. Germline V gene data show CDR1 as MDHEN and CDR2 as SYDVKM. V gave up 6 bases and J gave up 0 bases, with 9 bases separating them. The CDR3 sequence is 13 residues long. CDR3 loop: CASRPGPSYEQYF. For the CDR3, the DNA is TGTGCCAGCAGGCCCGGACCCTCCTACGAGCAGTACTTC. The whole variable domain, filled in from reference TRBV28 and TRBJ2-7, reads DVKVTQSSRYLVKRTGEKVFLECVQDMDHENMFWYRQDPGLGLRLIYFSYDVKMKEKGDIPEGYSVSREKKERFSLILESASTNQTSMYLCASRPGPSYEQYFGPGTRLTVT.

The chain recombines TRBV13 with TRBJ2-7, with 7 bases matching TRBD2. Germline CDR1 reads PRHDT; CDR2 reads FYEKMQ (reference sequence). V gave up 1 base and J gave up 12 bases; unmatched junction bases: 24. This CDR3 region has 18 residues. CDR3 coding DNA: TGTGCCAGCAGCTTAGTGTCCCTAGCGGACGGCCAGGTCCCTGAGTTGTACTTC. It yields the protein CASSLVSLADGQVPELYF.

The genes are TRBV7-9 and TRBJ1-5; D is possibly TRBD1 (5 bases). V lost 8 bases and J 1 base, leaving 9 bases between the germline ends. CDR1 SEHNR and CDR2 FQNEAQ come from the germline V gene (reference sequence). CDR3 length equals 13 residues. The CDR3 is CASGGNSNQPQHF. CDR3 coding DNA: TGTGCCAGCGGGGGGAACAGCAATCAGCCCCAGCATTTT.

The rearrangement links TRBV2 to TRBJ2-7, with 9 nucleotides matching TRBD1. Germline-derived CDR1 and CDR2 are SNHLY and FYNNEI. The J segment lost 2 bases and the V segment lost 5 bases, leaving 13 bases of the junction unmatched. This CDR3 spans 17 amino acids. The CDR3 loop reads CASSSAGTGTITYEQYF. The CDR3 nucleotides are TGTGCCAGCAGTAGTGCCGGGACAGGGACGATAACCTACGAGCAGTACTTC.

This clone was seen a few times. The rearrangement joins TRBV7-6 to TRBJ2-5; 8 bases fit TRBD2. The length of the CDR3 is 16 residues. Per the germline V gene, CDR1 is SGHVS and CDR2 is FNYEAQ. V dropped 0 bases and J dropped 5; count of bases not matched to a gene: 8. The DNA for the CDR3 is TGTGCCAGCAGCTTAGCGCGGGAGGCTCCGGGGGAGACCCAGTACTTC. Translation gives CASSLAREAPGETQYF.

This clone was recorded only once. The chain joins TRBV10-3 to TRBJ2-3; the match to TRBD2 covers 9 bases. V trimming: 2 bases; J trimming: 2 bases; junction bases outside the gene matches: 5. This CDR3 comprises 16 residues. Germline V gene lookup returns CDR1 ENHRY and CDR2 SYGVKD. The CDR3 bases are TGTGCCATCAGTGAGGCTAGCGGGACTATCACAGATACGCAGTATTTT. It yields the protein CAISEASGTITDTQYF.